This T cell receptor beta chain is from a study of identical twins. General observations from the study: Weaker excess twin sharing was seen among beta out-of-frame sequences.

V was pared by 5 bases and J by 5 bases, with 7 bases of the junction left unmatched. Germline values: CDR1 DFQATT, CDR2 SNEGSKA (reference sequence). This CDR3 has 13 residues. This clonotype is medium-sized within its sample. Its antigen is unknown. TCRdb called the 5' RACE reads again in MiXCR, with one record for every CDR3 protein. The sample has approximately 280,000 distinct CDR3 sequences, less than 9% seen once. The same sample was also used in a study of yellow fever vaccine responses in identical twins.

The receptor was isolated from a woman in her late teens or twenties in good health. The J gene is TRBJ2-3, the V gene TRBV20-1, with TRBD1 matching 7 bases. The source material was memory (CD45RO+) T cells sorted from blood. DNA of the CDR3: TGCAGTGCTTCGACAGGGTCGGGAGATACGCAGTATTTT. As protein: CSASTGSGDTQYF.